Sequencing of this T cell receptor (beta chain) was carried out in a study of T cell responses to AZD1222 COVID-19 vaccine. Notes on the study in general: Repertoires were collected only later (after the peak T cell response had occurred).

The method was immunoSEQ multiplex PCR; TCRdb's version includes in-frame clones alone and lacks a portion of them. In the table there are 150,000 to 200,000 clones, approximately 92% of which are singletons. The CDR3 contains 16 residues. Germline CDR1 is LNHDA and CDR2 is SQIVND (reference sequence). V dropped 7 bases and J dropped 7 bases, with 23 bases sitting between them. Concerning this clone: Antigen unknown.

The chain is built from TRBV19 and TRBJ1-5, with a tentative D call TRBD1 (5 bases). The clonotype originates from an adult in good health. This material consisted of peripheral blood, taken on day 0 of AZD1222 vaccination. CDR3 region: CASTSFVGTVGQPQHF. The CDR3 DNA reads TGTGCCAGTACGTCCTTCGTTGGGACGGTAGGACAGCCCCAGCATTTT.